Listed here is a single T cell receptor beta chain. Germline lookup yields CDR1 ENHRY and CDR2 SYGVKD. CDR3 length: 16 residues. The V and J ends lost 7 bases and 8 bases, in that order; junction bases with no gene match: 16. This sample was included in a study of T cell changes during pregnancy in multiple sclerosis. Profiling relied on immunoSEQ multiplex PCR, and the TCRdb table lists in-frame clones only, not all of them. Here the sample spans 40,000 to 55,000 clones, about 89% being singletons. This sample comprised CD4+ T cells from peripheral blood mononuclear cells, obtained in the first trimester of pregnancy. This chain connects TRBV10-3 to TRBJ1-2, with 10 bases lining up with TRBD1. The receptor was isolated from a female donor with multiple sclerosis, enrolled in a pregnancy study. The CDR3 reads CAINRVKPGTGDGYTF. The CDR3 DNA reads TGTGCCATCAATCGAGTAAAGCCCGGGACAGGGGACGGCTACACCTTC.